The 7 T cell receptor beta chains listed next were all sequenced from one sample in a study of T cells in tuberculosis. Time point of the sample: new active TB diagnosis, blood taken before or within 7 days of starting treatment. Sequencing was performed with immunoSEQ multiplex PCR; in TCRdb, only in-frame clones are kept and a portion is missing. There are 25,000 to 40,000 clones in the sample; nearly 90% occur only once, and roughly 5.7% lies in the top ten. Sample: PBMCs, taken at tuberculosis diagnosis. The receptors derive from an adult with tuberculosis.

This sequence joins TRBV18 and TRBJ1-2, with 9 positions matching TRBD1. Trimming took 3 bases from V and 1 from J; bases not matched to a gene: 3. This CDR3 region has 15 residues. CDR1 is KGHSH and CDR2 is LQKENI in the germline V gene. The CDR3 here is CASSPGQGYNYGYTF. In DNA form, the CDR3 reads TGTGCCAGCTCACCCGGACAGGGGTATAACTATGGCTACACCTTC.

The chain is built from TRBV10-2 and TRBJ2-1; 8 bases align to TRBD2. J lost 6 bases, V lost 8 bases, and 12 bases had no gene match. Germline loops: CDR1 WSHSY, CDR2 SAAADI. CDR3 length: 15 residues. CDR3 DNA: TGCGCCAGCCTTGGGAGGGCTAGCGGGCGCAATGAGCAGTTCTTC. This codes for CASLGRASGRNEQFF.

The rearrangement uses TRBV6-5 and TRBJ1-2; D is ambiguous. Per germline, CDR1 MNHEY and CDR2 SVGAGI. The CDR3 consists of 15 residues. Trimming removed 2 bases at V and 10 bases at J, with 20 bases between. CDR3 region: CASSYRTPGNYHYTF. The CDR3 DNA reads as TGTGCCAGCAGTTACCGTACTCCGGGGAATTATCACTACACCTTC.

The CDR3 coding sequence is TGTGCCAGCAGCTTGAGAGCGAGTCGAGATGAGCAGTTCTTC. Translating gives CASSLRASRDEQFF. The rearrangement joins TRBV5-4 to TRBJ2-1; D gene unclear. V lost 1 base to trimming and J lost 8 bases, with 13 bases between them. Germline V lookup: CDR1 SGHNT, CDR2 YYREEE (reference sequence). The length of the CDR3 is 14 residues.

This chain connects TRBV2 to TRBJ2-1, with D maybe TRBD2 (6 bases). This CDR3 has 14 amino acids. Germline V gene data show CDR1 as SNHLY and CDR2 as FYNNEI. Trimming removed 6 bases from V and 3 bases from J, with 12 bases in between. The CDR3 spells CASRGGTGYNEQFF. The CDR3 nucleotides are TGTGCCAGCAGGGGGGGTACTGGCTACAATGAGCAGTTCTTC.

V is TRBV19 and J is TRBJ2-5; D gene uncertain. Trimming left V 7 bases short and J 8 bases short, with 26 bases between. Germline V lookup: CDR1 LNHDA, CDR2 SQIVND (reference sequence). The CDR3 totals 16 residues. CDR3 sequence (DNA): TGTGCCAGTAAGTCGTCGCCCTCCGCGCCGGAGAATACCCAGTACTTC. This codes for CASKSSPSAPENTQYF.

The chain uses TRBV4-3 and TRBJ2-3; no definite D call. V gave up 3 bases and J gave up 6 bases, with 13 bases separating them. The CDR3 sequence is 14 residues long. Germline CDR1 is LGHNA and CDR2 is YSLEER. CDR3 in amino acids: CASSQSPDGDTQYF. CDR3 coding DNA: TGCGCCAGCAGCCAGAGCCCTGATGGTGATACGCAGTATTTT.